The present TCR beta chain was sequenced within a study of shared clonotypes between healthy human individuals. CDR1 and CDR2 from the germline V gene are SGHVS and FQNEAQ. Between the trimmed V and J ends, which lost 4 bases and 2 bases, there was a span of 17 bases. This CDR3 spans 16 amino acids. Original processing methods: ImmunoSEQ yielded junction-only sequences lacking quality scores, so filtering differed. Assay: immunoSEQ multiplex PCR; the TCRdb copy retains only in-frame clones and omits some. The V and J calls and clone size are taken from that table; D and trimming were inferred from the DNA. Among about 2.3 million clones listed, approximately 93% were seen once.

Sample: naive CD4+ T cells from PBMCs. Subset noted: CD45RA+ positively selected. The chain employs TRBV7-8 and TRBJ2-5; perhaps TRBD2 as D (6 bases). This receptor was identified in a man aged 18 to 35 in good health. Some clones in this sample may be carry-over from other donors' samples. The CDR3 nucleotides read TGTGCCAGCAGCTGGGGGAGCGGGTCGACTCAAGAGACCCAGTACTTC. It encodes CASSWGSGSTQETQYF.